The 2 T cell receptor beta chains reported below all come from one sample, sequenced in a study of somatic mutations in cytotoxic T cells in rheumatoid arthritis. Sequencing was performed with immunoSEQ multiplex PCR; in TCRdb, only in-frame clones are kept and a portion is missing. The profile shows about 14,000 clones, 75% to 95% of them singletons. The sequenced sample consisted of CD4+ T cells sorted from blood. Source of these receptors: a man between 65 and 80 years old with rheumatoid arthritis.

This chain connects TRBV5-4 to TRBJ2-3; unclear D gene. V lost 2 bases and J 1 base, leaving 8 bases between the germline ends. This CDR3 comprises 14 residues. In germline, CDR1 is SGHNT, CDR2 YYREEE (reference sequence). DNA for the CDR3: TGTGCCAGCAGCTTTGGCCAGGGCACAGATACGCAGTATTTT. Translating gives CASSFGQGTDTQYF.

Written as DNA, the CDR3 is TGTGCCAGCACCCCGAGGGGGTTCTCTGGAAACACCATATATTTT. Amino acid sequence: CASTPRGFSGNTIYF. This chain connects TRBV6-5 to TRBJ1-3; perhaps TRBD1 as D (6 bases). Germline-derived CDR1 and CDR2 are MNHEY and SVGAGI. The CDR3 spans 15 residues. Trimming cost V 7 bases and J 0 bases, with 13 bases left between them.